This T cell receptor (beta chain) was documented in a study of T cells after yellow fever vaccination. Study details: SMART-Seq v4 Ultra Low Input prepared the low-cell-number fractions.

The CDR3 consists of 13 residues. The V gene's germline CDR1 is SGHRS and CDR2 YFSETQ. Trimming cost V 6 bases and J 5 bases, with 14 bases left between them. TCRdb re-called the 5' RACE reads through MiXCR, storing one row per CDR3 protein. The table shows nearly 300,000 distinct CDR3 sequences, with around 10% occurring only once. This clonotype showed up many times. This sequence joins TRBV5-1 and TRBJ2-5, with a tentative D call TRBD2 (7 bases). This sequence originates from a man between 18 and 35 years old who received the YFV17D yellow fever vaccine. The material was CD4+ T cells sorted from PBMCs, obtained 5 days after the yellow fever booster vaccination. The CDR3 spells CASNQGGAETQYF. The CDR3 nucleotides read TGCGCCAGCAACCAAGGGGGGGCTGAGACCCAGTACTTC.